What follows are 23 T cell receptor beta chains derived from one specimen sequenced in a study of blood T cells in healthy people across ages. Then a second PCR, running roughly 7 to 12 cycles, was carried out with a sample-barcoded 5' primer and a J-beta primer mix. MiXCR, applied by TCRdb to the 5' RACE reads, yields one record per CDR3 protein. The sample records some 850,000 distinct CDR3 sequences, roughly 24% being singletons. The sample was also reused in another study, on T cells of mothers and their children.

Sequenced material: blood. Receptors originate from a boy aged 10-17 years in good health.

The chain carries TRBV6-1 and TRBJ1-3; D unclear. Germline lookup yields CDR1 MNHNS and CDR2 SASEGT. The V end was cut by 6 bases, the J end by 0 bases, with 18 bases between. The CDR3 spans 17 residues. CDR3 sequence (DNA): TGTGCCAGCAGCACTAAGCCGCAGTGGACCTCTGGAAACACCATATATTTT. The encoded protein is CASSTKPQWTSGNTIYF.

V gene TRBV20-1 combines with J gene TRBJ2-4; tentatively, D is TRBD1 (6 bases). The CDR3 length is 11 residues. Germline loops: CDR1 DFQATT, CDR2 SNEGSKA (reference sequence). Trimming took 4 bases from V and 9 from J, leaving 10 bases between them. The CDR3 protein is CSANQGPIQYF. CDR3 coding DNA: TGCAGTGCTAACCAGGGGCCCATTCAGTACTTC.

The chain couples TRBV7-9 to TRBJ1-2, with TRBD1 matching over 9 bases. The germline gives CDR1 SEHNR, CDR2 FQNEAQ (reference sequence). The CDR3 consists of 15 residues. V was pared by 8 bases and J by 0 bases, with 7 bases of the junction left unmatched. CDR3 residues: CASGGQGVPNYGYTF. CDR3 coding DNA: TGTGCCAGCGGGGGACAGGGAGTGCCTAACTATGGCTACACCTTC. Looking up the rest from reference TRBV7-9 and TRBJ1-2 gives the full variable domain: DTGVSQNPRHKITKRGQNVTFRCDPISEHNRLYWYRQTLGQGPEFLTYFQNEAQLEKSRLLSDRFSAERPKGSFSTLEIQRTEQGDSAMYLCASGGQGVPNYGYTFGSGTRLTVV.

This clonotype was recorded at least ten times. The rearrangement uses TRBV7-9 and TRBJ1-1; no definite D call. V gave up 1 base and J gave up 1 base, with 4 bases separating them. The CDR3 totals 13 residues. CDR1 is SEHNR and CDR2 is FQNEAQ in the germline V gene (reference sequence). DNA of the CDR3: TGTGCCAGCAGCTTAGGGTCGAACACTGAAGCTTTCTTT. This gives the protein CASSLGSNTEAFF.

The chain has TRBV6-6 and TRBJ2-7; 7 positions match TRBD1. Germline CDR1 reads MNHNY; CDR2 reads SVGAGI (reference sequence). The CDR3 length is 14 residues. Germline trimming cut 6 bases from V and 3 bases from J; bases unmatched to any gene: 8. CDR3: CASRGWDSNYEQYF. The CDR3 DNA reads as TGTGCCAGCAGGGGGTGGGACAGCAACTACGAGCAGTACTTC.

V usage is TRBV11-2 and J usage is TRBJ2-2, with 7 bases aligning to TRBD1. With V trimmed by 1 base and J by 6 bases, 14 bases remained unmatched. This CDR3 spans 18 amino acids. Germline CDR1 and CDR2: SGHAT and FQNNGV. The CDR3 region has the DNA TGTGCCAGCAGCTTAGGAGACAGGGTTCCTACCCCCGCCGGGGAGCTGTTTTTT. Amino acids: CASSLGDRVPTPAGELFF.

This clonotype came up a few times. The CDR3 loop is CAPNNEQYF. As DNA, the CDR3 is TGTGCCCCGAACAACGAGCAGTACTTC. The chain recombines TRBV10-3 with TRBJ2-7; D is uncertain. V shed 11 bases and J shed 5 bases, with 7 bases lying between them. The CDR3 is 9 amino acids. The germline V gene encodes CDR1 ENHRY and CDR2 SYGVKD.

The chain couples TRBV12-3 or TRBV12-4 to TRBJ1-2; D unclear. The CDR3 is made up of 12 amino acids. Trimming took off 4 bases at V and 4 bases at J, with 7 bases between the two ends. The CDR3 protein is CASSYAVYGYTF. Here the CDR3 DNA reads TGTGCCAGCAGTTACGCAGTCTATGGCTACACCTTC.

This clonotype showed up just a few times. This rearrangement joins TRBV6-2 or TRBV6-3 to TRBJ2-7; 8 bases are a match to TRBD2. CDR3 size: 17 residues. Germline loops: CDR1 MNHEY, CDR2 SVGEGT. Trimming cost V 0 bases and J 2 bases; bases outside gene matches: 9. CDR3 in amino acids: CASSYSAPGGRAYEQYF. The CDR3 nucleotides read TGTGCCAGCAGTTACTCCGCGCCGGGGGGGCGCGCCTACGAGCAGTACTTC.

This clonotype was seen only once. The V gene is TRBV5-1, the J gene TRBJ2-7; the D call may be TRBD1 or TRBD2 (5 bases each). CDR1 and CDR2 from the germline V gene are SGHRS and YFSETQ. The CDR3 extends over 14 amino acids. V gave up 5 bases and J gave up 5 bases, with 17 bases separating them. The chain's CDR3 is CASSPTGRGDEQYF. CDR3 DNA: TGCGCCAGCAGTCCAACGGGGCGAGGGGACGAGCAGTACTTC.

The chain joins TRBV14 to TRBJ1-2; D remains unclear. The CDR3 sequence is 13 residues long. The V and J ends lost 3 bases and 6 bases respectively, with 11 bases between them. Germline CDR1 SGHDN, CDR2 FVKESK. The CDR3 DNA reads as TGTGCCAGCAGCCATCGTGCGAGGCATGGCTACACCTTC. It is translated as CASSHRARHGYTF.

This chain links TRBV3-1 with TRBJ1-2; D is possibly TRBD1 (5 bases). Germline CDR1 is LGHDT and CDR2 is YNNKEL (reference sequence). Between the trimmed V and J ends, which lost 1 base and 6 bases, there was a span of 9 bases. The CDR3 spans 13 residues. The CDR3 loop is CASSQGGEDGYTF. The CDR3 nucleotides read TGTGCCAGCAGCCAAGGAGGGGAGGATGGCTACACCTTC.

This clonotype was counted only a few times. V is TRBV10-3 and J is TRBJ1-4, with 9 positions matching TRBD1. V trimming: 3 bases; J trimming: 6 bases; junction bases outside the gene matches: 2. This CDR3 is built from 14 residues. CDR1 and CDR2 (germline): ENHRY, SYGVKD. For the CDR3, the DNA is TGTGCCATCAGTGAAGACAGGGGGGATGAAAAACTGTTTTTT. Translation gives CAISEDRGDEKLFF.

The chain is built from TRBV10-1 and TRBJ2-1, with TRBD2 matching 7 bases. From germline, CDR1 is WNHNN and CDR2 SYGVQD (reference sequence). The V gene end was trimmed by 8 bases and the J gene end by 10 bases; junction bases not matched to a gene: 14. The CDR3 spans 14 residues. The CDR3 region has the DNA TGCGCCAGCTCATCCGAGGGGCTAGCGGAAGAGCAGTTCTTC. Its translation: CASSSEGLAEEQFF.

The CDR3 DNA follows: TGTGCCAGCAGTTCCCGACTAGCGGGGGGCCAGGGCACAGATACGCAGTATTTT. Protein sequence: CASSSRLAGGQGTDTQYF. V gene TRBV6-5 combines with J gene TRBJ2-3; TRBD2 agrees at 13 bases. V lost 4 bases and J lost 1; bases outside the gene matches: 8. CDR3 size: 18 residues. Per germline, CDR1 MNHEY and CDR2 SVGAGI.

V and J are TRBV20-1 and TRBJ2-3; D is perhaps TRBD1 or TRBD2 (5 bases each). Germline loops: CDR1 DFQATT, CDR2 SNEGSKA (reference sequence). V lost 5 bases and J lost 1, with 16 bases in between. The CDR3 length is 15 residues. The CDR3 DNA follows: TGCAGTGCTCCTTTGAGGGGCACCGGCACAGATACGCAGTATTTT. Encoded protein: CSAPLRGTGTDTQYF.

Here the CDR3 reads CASSESRGPRKNGYTF. CDR3 nucleotides: TGCGCCAGCAGCGAAAGCAGGGGGCCTAGGAAGAATGGCTACACCTTC. The chain uses TRBV5-1 and TRBJ1-2, with 8 bases lining up with TRBD1. Germline CDR1 and CDR2: SGHRS and YFSETQ. The trim removed 4 bases at V and 6 bases at J, leaving 14 bases unmatched. There are 16 residues in the CDR3.

This sequence joins TRBV20-1 and TRBJ1-1, with D possibly matching TRBD1 (5 bases). The CDR3 has 12 amino acids. The ends were cut back, 5 bases at V and 2 bases at J, with 9 bases in the middle. Germline assignment: CDR1 DFQATT and CDR2 SNEGSKA (reference sequence). In nucleotides, the CDR3 is TGCAGTGCTGAGGACACCAACACTGAAGCTTTCTTT. Its protein product is CSAEDTNTEAFF.

The DNA for the CDR3 is TGTGCCAGCCGACAGGGGGGCACAGATACGCAGTATTTT. Translated, it gives CASRQGGTDTQYF. The J gene is TRBJ2-3, the V gene TRBV6-5; TRBD1 aligns across 9 bases. CDR3 length: 13 amino acids. The trim removed 8 bases at V and 1 base at J, leaving 1 base unmatched. CDR1 is MNHEY, CDR2 SVGAGI, per germline.

The chain employs TRBV7-9 and TRBJ2-1; 7 nucleotides match TRBD1. The ends lost 6 bases at V and 8 bases at J; junction bases unmatched: 10. Germline loops: CDR1 SEHNR, CDR2 FQNEAQ (reference sequence). The CDR3 is 14 residues long. For the CDR3, the DNA is TGTGCCAGCAGACCCAACAGGGGCGGCGATGAGCAGTTCTTC. Its protein product is CASRPNRGGDEQFF.

This chain connects TRBV7-9 to TRBJ2-7; tentative D call: TRBD1 (5 bases). With 4 bases removed from V and 1 base from J, the gap between germline ends came to 11 bases. Germline CDR1 SEHNR, CDR2 FQNEAQ (reference sequence). This CDR3 has 14 amino acids. Here the CDR3 reads CASSSNQGSYEQYF. CDR3 in DNA: TGTGCCAGCAGCTCAAACCAGGGATCCTACGAGCAGTACTTC.

This clonotype was counted between two and nine times. V usage is TRBV20-1 and J usage is TRBJ1-5; 9 positions match TRBD1. The CDR3 covers 15 residues. Germline lookup yields CDR1 DFQATT and CDR2 SNEGSKA (reference sequence). J was trimmed by 4 bases and V by 6 bases; bases with no gene match: 10. The CDR3 sequence: CSAVGTGSLNQPQHF. The CDR3 DNA reads TGCAGTGCCGTCGGGACAGGGAGTTTAAATCAGCCCCAGCATTTT.

This clonotype showed up just a few times. The chain uses TRBV7-9 and TRBJ2-1; 11 nucleotides align to TRBD1. Germline assignment: CDR1 SEHNR and CDR2 FQNEAQ (reference sequence). Trimming cost V 5 bases and J 8 bases; bases outside gene matches: 8. CDR3 length equals 15 residues. For the CDR3, the DNA is TGTGCCAGCAGCCTCGGACAGGGGGCCTCCGATGAGCAGTTCTTC. This sequence encodes CASSLGQGASDEQFF.